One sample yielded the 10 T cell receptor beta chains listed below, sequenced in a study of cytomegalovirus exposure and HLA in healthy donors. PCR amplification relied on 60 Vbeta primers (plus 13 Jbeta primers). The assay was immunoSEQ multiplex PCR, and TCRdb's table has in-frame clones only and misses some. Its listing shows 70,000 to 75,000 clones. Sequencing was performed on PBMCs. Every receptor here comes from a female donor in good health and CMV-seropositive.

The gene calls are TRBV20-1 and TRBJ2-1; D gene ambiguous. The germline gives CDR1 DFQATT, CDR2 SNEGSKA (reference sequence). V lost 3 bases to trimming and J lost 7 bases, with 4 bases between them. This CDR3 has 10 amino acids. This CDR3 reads CSASSNEQFF. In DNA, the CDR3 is TGCAGTGCTAGCAGTAATGAGCAGTTCTTC.

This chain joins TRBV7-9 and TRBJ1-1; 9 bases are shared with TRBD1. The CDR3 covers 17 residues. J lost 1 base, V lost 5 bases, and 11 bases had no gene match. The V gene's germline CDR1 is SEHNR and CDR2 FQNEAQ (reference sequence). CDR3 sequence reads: CASSPPAAGQGNTEAFF. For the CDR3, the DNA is TGTGCCAGCAGCCCCCCGGCGGCGGGACAGGGGAACACTGAAGCTTTCTTT.

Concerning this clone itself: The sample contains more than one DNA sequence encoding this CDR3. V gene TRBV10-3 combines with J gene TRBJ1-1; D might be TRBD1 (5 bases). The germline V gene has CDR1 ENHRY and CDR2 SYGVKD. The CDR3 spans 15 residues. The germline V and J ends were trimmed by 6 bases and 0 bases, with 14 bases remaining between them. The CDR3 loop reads CAIRAGRQMNTEAFF. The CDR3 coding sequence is TGTGCCATCAGAGCAGGGCGACAGATGAACACTGAAGCTTTCTTT.

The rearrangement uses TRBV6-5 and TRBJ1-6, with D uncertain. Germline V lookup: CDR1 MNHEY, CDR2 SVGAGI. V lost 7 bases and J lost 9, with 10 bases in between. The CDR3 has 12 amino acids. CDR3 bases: TGTGCCAGCACTACAGAGGGTTCACCCCTCCACTTT. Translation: CASTTEGSPLHF.

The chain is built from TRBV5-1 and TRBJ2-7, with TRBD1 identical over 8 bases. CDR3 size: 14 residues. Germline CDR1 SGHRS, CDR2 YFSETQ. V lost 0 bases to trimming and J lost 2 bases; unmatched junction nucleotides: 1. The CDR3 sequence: CASSLDRGTYEQYF. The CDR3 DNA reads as TGCGCCAGCAGCTTGGACAGGGGGACCTACGAGCAGTACTTC.

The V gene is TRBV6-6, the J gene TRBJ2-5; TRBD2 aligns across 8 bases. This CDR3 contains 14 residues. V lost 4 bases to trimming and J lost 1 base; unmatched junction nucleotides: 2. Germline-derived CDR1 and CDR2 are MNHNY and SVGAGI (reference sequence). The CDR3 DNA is TGTGCCAGCAGTTTCGGGACTAGCCAAGAGACCCAGTACTTC. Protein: CASSFGTSQETQYF.

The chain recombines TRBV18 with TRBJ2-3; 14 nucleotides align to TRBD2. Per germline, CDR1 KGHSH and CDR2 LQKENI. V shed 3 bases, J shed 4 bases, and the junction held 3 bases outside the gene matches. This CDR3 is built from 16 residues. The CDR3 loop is CASSPGTSGGPDTQYF. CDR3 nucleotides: TGTGCCAGCTCACCTGGGACTAGCGGGGGTCCAGATACGCAGTATTTT.

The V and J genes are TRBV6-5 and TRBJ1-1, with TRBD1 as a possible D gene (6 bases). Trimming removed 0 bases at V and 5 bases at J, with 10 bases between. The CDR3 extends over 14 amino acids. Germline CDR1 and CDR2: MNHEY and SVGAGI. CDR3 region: CASSYSIRGTEAFF. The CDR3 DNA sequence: TGTGCCAGCAGTTACTCGATCAGGGGAACTGAAGCTTTCTTT.

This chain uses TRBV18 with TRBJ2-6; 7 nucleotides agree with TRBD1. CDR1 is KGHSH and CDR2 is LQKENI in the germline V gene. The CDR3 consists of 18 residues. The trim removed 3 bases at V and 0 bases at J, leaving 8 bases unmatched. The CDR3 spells CASSPTDRALSGANVLTF. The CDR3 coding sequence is TGTGCCAGCTCACCGACCGACAGGGCACTCTCTGGGGCCAACGTCCTGACTTTC.

CDR3: CASSPALSNQPQHF. CDR3 coding DNA: TGTGCCAGCAGCCCTGCACTTAGCAATCAGCCCCAGCATTTT. The chain joins TRBV6-5 to TRBJ1-5; D gene unclear. Germline CDR1 reads MNHEY; CDR2 reads SVGAGI. V was trimmed by 6 bases and J by 0 bases, leaving 9 bases between them. This CDR3 spans 14 amino acids.